Following are 14 T cell receptor beta chains from one sample sequenced in a study of OX40 agonist ivuxolimab in advanced cancers. Only in-frame clones appear in the TCRdb table, and some are missing; sequencing was by immunoSEQ multiplex PCR. The sample contains approximately 71,000 clones, about 84% of which appear only once. This specimen consisted of CD4+ or CD8+ T cells sorted from blood, obtained in a trial of the OX40 agonist ivuxolimab. The receptors stem from an adult with an advanced solid tumor such as melanoma, head and neck, liver or kidney cancer.

By share, this clone counts as medium-sized. This chain connects TRBV28 to TRBJ2-3, with 11 bases that match TRBD2. CDR3 length: 14 residues. The V segment lost 4 bases and the J segment 7 bases; nucleotides outside the gene matches: 4. The germline gives CDR1 MDHEN, CDR2 SYDVKM. Here the CDR3 reads CASSSGTSGYTQYF. CDR3 nucleotides: TGTGCCAGCAGTTCGGGGACTAGCGGATATACGCAGTATTTT.

This chain connects TRBV19 to TRBJ2-3; 7 bases fit TRBD1. The CDR3 runs 14 residues. Unmatched junction bases numbered 11, after V lost 7 bases and J lost 7 bases. Germline loops: CDR1 LNHDA, CDR2 SQIVND (reference sequence). The DNA for the CDR3 is TGTGCCAGTACTATGACAGGGCTCGGGAATACGCAGTATTTT. It yields the protein CASTMTGLGNTQYF.

This chain uses TRBV6-6 with TRBJ1-1, with 8 bases matching TRBD1. From germline, CDR1 is MNHNY and CDR2 SVGAGI (reference sequence). The CDR3 contains 14 residues. The J segment lost 1 base and the V segment lost 2 bases, leaving 0 bases of the junction unmatched. The CDR3 sequence is CASSYGTGNTEAFF. Here the CDR3 DNA reads TGTGCCAGCAGTTACGGGACAGGGAACACTGAAGCTTTCTTT.

The rearrangement joins TRBV2 to TRBJ1-1; no reliable D call. CDR3 length: 12 amino acids. V was clipped by 7 bases and J by 0 bases, with 6 bases between them. Germline CDR1 is SNHLY and CDR2 is FYNNEI. CDR3 in DNA: TGTGCCAGCAACAGCCTGAACACTGAAGCTTTCTTT. Residues: CASNSLNTEAFF. The complete variable domain, with remaining parts taken from reference TRBV2 and TRBJ1-1, reads EPEVTQTPSHQVTQMGQEVILRCVPISNHLYFYWYRQILGQKVEFLVSFYNNEISEKSEIFDDQFSVERPDGSNFTLKIRSTKLEDSAMYFCASNSLNTEAFFGQGTRLTVV.

V usage is TRBV6-1 and J usage is TRBJ1-1, with a possible D match to TRBD1 (5 bases). The CDR3 contains 13 residues. The germline CDR1 and CDR2 sequences are MNHNS and SASEGT. Trimming cost V 7 bases and J 7 bases, with 16 bases left between them. The DNA of the CDR3 is TGTGCCAGCATTAAGACAGTAACTCTTGAAGCTTTCTTT. Its translation: CASIKTVTLEAFF.

By proportion, this clone is medium-sized. This chain connects TRBV5-1 to TRBJ1-1, with a tentative D call TRBD1 (6 bases). The germline V and J ends were trimmed by 4 bases and 6 bases, with 16 bases remaining between them. The V gene's germline CDR1 is SGHRS and CDR2 YFSETQ. The CDR3 covers 14 residues. The CDR3 region has the DNA TGCGCCAGCAGCATAACAGGGACTATATCTGAAGCTTTCTTT. Encoded protein: CASSITGTISEAFF. The whole variable domain, filled in from reference TRBV5-1 and TRBJ1-1, reads KAGVTQTPRYLIKTRGQQVTLSCSPISGHRSVSWYQQTPGQGLQFLFEYFSETQRNKGNFPGRFSGRQFSNSRSEMNVSTLELGDSALYLCASSITGTISEAFFGQGTRLTVV.

The rearrangement joins TRBV5-1 to TRBJ1-2, with 10 bases matching TRBD1. The length of the CDR3 is 15 residues. Germline CDR1 is SGHRS and CDR2 is YFSETQ. The J segment lost 2 bases and the V segment lost 0 bases, leaving 1 base of the junction unmatched. In DNA, the CDR3 is TGCGCCAGCAGCTTGGGGACAGGGGGAAACTATGGCTACACCTTC. Protein sequence: CASSLGTGGNYGYTF.

This rearrangement joins TRBV2 to TRBJ1-1, with no clear D. This CDR3 contains 15 residues. V lost 4 bases and J lost 1, with 13 bases in between. The germline gives CDR1 SNHLY, CDR2 FYNNEI. CDR3 nucleotide sequence: TGTGCCAGCAGTGGGACGGACCATCAGAACACTGAAGCTTTCTTT. This gives the protein CASSGTDHQNTEAFF.

The V gene is TRBV2, the J gene TRBJ2-3; TRBD1 matches at 7 bases. The germline V gene has CDR1 SNHLY and CDR2 FYNNEI. This CDR3 contains 16 residues. V dropped 5 bases and J dropped 5; count of bases not matched to a gene: 13. CDR3 sequence: CASSKTGTTDEDTQYF. In nucleotides, the CDR3 is TGTGCCAGCAGTAAGACAGGGACGACGGATGAAGATACGCAGTATTTT.

The chain has TRBV5-1 and TRBJ2-2; tentatively, D is TRBD1 or TRBD2 (5 bases each). Germline assignment: CDR1 SGHRS and CDR2 YFSETQ. The CDR3 is 15 residues long. Trimming removed 5 bases from V and 6 bases from J, with 17 bases in between. The CDR3 sequence: CASSPGTPSPGELFF. As DNA, the CDR3 is TGCGCCAGCAGTCCCGGGACGCCCAGCCCCGGGGAGCTGTTTTTT.

The chain carries TRBV7-7 and TRBJ2-2, with TRBD1 as a possible D gene (6 bases). V was clipped by 4 bases and J by 0 bases, with 9 bases between them. The CDR3 has 15 amino acids. Germline assignment: CDR1 SSHAT and CDR2 FNYEAQ (reference sequence). The CDR3 loop is CASSSGTPNTGELFF. The CDR3 bases are TGTGCCAGCAGCTCCGGGACACCGAACACCGGGGAGCTGTTTTTT. The full variable domain, with the rest looked up from reference TRBV7-7 and TRBJ2-2, is GAGVSQSPRYKVTKRGQDVTLRCDPISSHATLYWYQQALGQGPEFLTYFNYEAQPDKSGLPSDRFSAERPEGSISTLTIQRTEQRDSAMYRCASSSGTPNTGELFFGEGSRLTVL.

The CDR3 reads CASSDSTSGEYNEQFF. CDR3 in DNA: TGTGCCAGCAGCGACTCCACTAGCGGGGAATACAATGAGCAGTTCTTC. V is TRBV9 and J is TRBJ2-1, with 10 bases lining up with TRBD2. Trimming took 3 bases from V and 4 from J; bases not matched to a gene: 7. This CDR3 is 16 amino acids long. Germline lookup yields CDR1 SGDLS and CDR2 YYNGEE. The variable domain in full, with the rest retrieved from reference TRBV9 and TRBJ2-1, is DSGVTQTPKHLITATGQRVTLRCSPRSGDLSVYWYQQSLDQGLQFLIQYYNGEERAKGNILERFSAQQFPDLHSELNLSSLELGDSALYFCASSDSTSGEYNEQFFGPGTRLTVL.

This chain links TRBV4-1 with TRBJ2-3, with a possible D match to TRBD2 (6 bases). The length of the CDR3 is 16 residues. Looked up from germline, CDR1 is MGHRA and CDR2 is YSYEKL. Between the trimmed V and J ends, which lost 0 bases and 4 bases, there was a span of 14 bases. CDR3 in DNA: TGCGCCAGCAGCCAAGATGCGGGGCAGGGCCCAGATACGCAGTATTTT. Translated, it gives CASSQDAGQGPDTQYF.

The chain links TRBV19 to TRBJ1-1; the D gene is possibly TRBD1 (5 bases). Germline values: CDR1 LNHDA, CDR2 SQIVND (reference sequence). Trimming stripped 10 bases from V and 2 bases from J, with 17 bases between. The length of the CDR3 is 14 residues. The DNA of the CDR3 is TGTGCCACCATGACGGGACGGCAAAACACTGAAGCTTTCTTT. It translates to CATMTGRQNTEAFF.